The T cell receptor (beta chain) described here comes from a study of control samples from healthy donors and cancer patients. J was trimmed by 3 bases and V by 3 bases; bases with no gene match: 7. The CDR3 length is 15 residues. Germline CDR1 MNHEY, CDR2 SMNVEV (reference sequence). This clone occurred a few times. The assay was immunoSEQ multiplex PCR, and TCRdb's table has in-frame clones only and misses some. This table has approximately 97,000 clones, roughly nine tenths appearing once. Sequenced input: blood. The chain carries TRBV27 and TRBJ1-1, with 7 bases fitting TRBD1. The receptor was derived from a woman aged 18-30 years in good health. The CDR3, as DNA: TGTGCCAGCAGTTTCTCACTTACAGGGGACACTGAAGCTTTCTTT. Translation: CASSFSLTGDTEAFF.